The 27 T cell receptor beta chains listed next were all sequenced from one sample in a study of T cell responses to AZD1222 COVID-19 vaccine. Clones were sequenced by immunoSEQ multiplex PCR, and TCRdb holds only the in-frame ones, with some missing. The table includes 150,000 to 200,000 clones, 70% to 90% detected once. The specimen comprised peripheral blood, sampled 28 days after the second AZD1222 dose. These receptors were collected from an adult who received the AZD1222 COVID-19 vaccine.

V and J are TRBV6-2 or TRBV6-3 and TRBJ2-1; D gene unclear. The germline CDR1 and CDR2 sequences are MNHEY and SVGEGT. CDR3 length: 13 residues. Trimming took 0 bases from V and 9 from J, leaving 9 bases between them. The CDR3 reads CASSYSISGEQFF. The CDR3 DNA is TGTGCCAGCAGTTACTCGATATCCGGTGAGCAGTTCTTC.

The V gene is TRBV7-9, the J gene TRBJ2-7; 8 bases fit TRBD1. The J segment lost 2 bases and the V segment lost 5 bases, leaving 8 bases of the junction unmatched. Per the germline V gene, CDR1 is SEHNR and CDR2 is FQNEAQ (reference sequence). The CDR3 loop spans 15 amino acids. CDR3 sequence (DNA): TGTGCCAGCAGCCCCGGACAGGGTCGGGCCTACGAGCAGTACTTC. Translation gives CASSPGQGRAYEQYF.

The chain is built from TRBV6-5 and TRBJ2-6; D not resolved. The CDR3 has 14 amino acids. V gave up 6 bases and J gave up 0 bases, with 6 bases separating them. Germline assignment: CDR1 MNHEY and CDR2 SVGAGI. The CDR3 DNA follows: TGTGCCAGCAGGAGAGGCTCTGGGGCCAACGTCCTGACTTTC. Protein: CASRRGSGANVLTF.

V usage is TRBV19 and J usage is TRBJ1-5; the D gene is possibly TRBD1 (5 bases). Germline values: CDR1 LNHDA, CDR2 SQIVND (reference sequence). This CDR3 spans 14 amino acids. V lost 7 bases and J lost 7, with 17 bases in between. The CDR3 DNA sequence: TGTGCCAGTACCGAAGCAGGGAATGGACAGCCCCAGCATTTT. Residues: CASTEAGNGQPQHF.

This clone has ten or more counts. The chain employs TRBV6-2 or TRBV6-3 and TRBJ2-6, with D unclear. V lost 2 bases and J 0 bases, leaving 5 bases between the germline ends. The CDR3 spans 15 residues. Germline V gives CDR1 MNHEY, CDR2 SVGEGT. The CDR3 sequence: CASSYDGSGANVLTF. CDR3 DNA: TGTGCCAGCAGTTACGACGGCTCTGGGGCCAACGTCCTGACTTTC.

In DNA, the CDR3 is TGTGCCAGCTCACAAAATACAGGGTCTGGAAACACCATATATTTT. The encoded protein is CASSQNTGSGNTIYF. The J gene is TRBJ1-3, the V gene TRBV18; tentative D call: TRBD1 (6 bases). The germline gives CDR1 KGHSH, CDR2 LQKENI. V dropped 4 bases and J dropped 1 base, with 11 bases sitting between them. There are 15 residues in the CDR3.

This clone was seen a few times. The gene calls are TRBV18 and TRBJ1-4; no clear D. The V gene lost 2 bases and the J gene lost 6 bases, with 13 bases spanning the gap. The CDR3 length is 15 residues. From germline, CDR1 is KGHSH and CDR2 LQKENI. CDR3 in DNA: TGTGCCAGCTCACCAAGGGCAGATACCCATGAAAAACTGTTTTTT. Its translation: CASSPRADTHEKLFF.

This clone has ten or more counts. V gene TRBV5-6 combines with J gene TRBJ1-3; D not resolved. Germline loops: CDR1 SGHDT, CDR2 YYEEEE. V lost 3 bases and J lost 2, with 9 bases in between. This CDR3 is 14 amino acids long. In DNA, the CDR3 is TGTGCCAGCAGCTCCGGAGCTACTGGAAACACCATATATTTT. Translation gives CASSSGATGNTIYF.

The V and J genes are TRBV4-1 and TRBJ1-2; D remains unclear. There are 15 residues in the CDR3. Trimming left V 1 base short and J 5 bases short, with 14 bases between. Looked up from germline, CDR1 is MGHRA and CDR2 is YSYEKL. The CDR3 protein is CASSQGGGSGYGYTF. CDR3 DNA sequence: TGCGCCAGCAGCCAAGGGGGTGGCTCCGGGTATGGCTACACCTTC.

The V gene is TRBV7-9, the J gene TRBJ1-4, with D unclear. CDR3 size: 11 residues. Germline CDR1 reads SEHNR; CDR2 reads FQNEAQ (reference sequence). Trimming removed 3 bases at V and 8 bases at J, with 4 bases between. The DNA for the CDR3 is TGTGCCAGCAGCTTCGGCGAAAAACTGTTTTTT. Amino acids: CASSFGEKLFF.

The genes are TRBV10-2 and TRBJ2-5, with D perhaps matching TRBD1 (5 bases). V lost 3 bases and J lost 7, with 18 bases in between. This CDR3 is built from 15 residues. The germline V gene encodes CDR1 WSHSY and CDR2 SAAADI. CDR3 amino acids: CASSDQGVGWGTQYF. Written as DNA, the CDR3 is TGCGCCAGCAGTGATCAGGGTGTAGGTTGGGGGACCCAGTACTTC.

This clone occurred a few times. The J gene is TRBJ2-7, the V gene TRBV4-1; the D gene is possibly TRBD1 (6 bases). This CDR3 contains 14 residues. Germline loops: CDR1 MGHRA, CDR2 YSYEKL. Trimming pared 3 bases from V and 2 bases from J, leaving 11 bases between. CDR3 DNA sequence: TGCGCCAGCAGCCAGGTACAGGGTGCCTACGAGCAGTACTTC. This translates into CASSQVQGAYEQYF.

Only a few counts were recorded for this clone. The rearrangement joins TRBV2 to TRBJ1-5; the D is unclear. V gave up 7 bases and J gave up 3 bases, with 13 bases separating them. The CDR3 is 14 amino acids. Germline V gives CDR1 SNHLY, CDR2 FYNNEI. DNA for the CDR3: TGTGCCAGCACCTCTTCATCGCCCAATCAGCCCCAGCATTTT. It specifies CASTSSSPNQPQHF.

The chain is built from TRBV2 and TRBJ1-1; 9 nucleotides agree with TRBD1. The V gene's germline CDR1 is SNHLY and CDR2 FYNNEI. The CDR3 has 14 amino acids. V shed 5 bases, J shed 4 bases, and the junction held 5 bases outside the gene matches. The CDR3 DNA reads as TGTGCCAGCAGTCAGGGACAGGGTAGCACTGAAGCTTTCTTT. Encoded protein: CASSQGQGSTEAFF.

This chain links TRBV5-5 with TRBJ2-6, with a possible D match to TRBD1 (5 bases). This CDR3 has 15 residues. Trimming removed 0 bases from V and 2 bases from J, with 6 bases in between. Germline loops: CDR1 SGHKS, CDR2 YYEKEE (reference sequence). The CDR3 loop is CASSLAGTGANVLTF. DNA of the CDR3: TGTGCCAGCAGCTTGGCAGGGACTGGGGCCAACGTCCTGACTTTC.

V is TRBV19 and J is TRBJ2-2; D is perhaps TRBD1 or TRBD2 (5 bases each). V gave up 3 bases and J gave up 4 bases, with 12 bases separating them. This CDR3 is 15 amino acids long. Germline CDR1 and CDR2: LNHDA and SQIVND (reference sequence). The CDR3 loop reads CASSILGTRTGELFF. CDR3 nucleotide sequence: TGTGCCAGTAGTATTCTCGGGACCCGCACCGGGGAGCTGTTTTTT. The variable domain in full, completed from reference TRBV19 and TRBJ2-2, reads DGGITQSPKYLFRKEGQNVTLSCEQNLNHDAMYWYRQDPGQGLRLIYYSQIVNDFQKGDIAEGYSVSREKKESFPLTVTSAQKNPTAFYLCASSILGTRTGELFFGEGSRLTVL.

The rearrangement links TRBV4-1 to TRBJ2-5; D unclear. The CDR3 is made up of 13 amino acids. V was clipped by 2 bases and J by 5 bases, with 9 bases between them. Germline lookup yields CDR1 MGHRA and CDR2 YSYEKL. The CDR3 DNA reads as TGCGCCAGCAGCCAACTGGCGCGGGAGACCCAGTACTTC. It encodes CASSQLARETQYF.

The V and J genes are TRBV7-9 and TRBJ1-1; D may be TRBD1 (5 bases). CDR1 and CDR2 (germline): SEHNR, FQNEAQ (reference sequence). The CDR3 runs to 13 residues. Trimming left V 4 bases short and J 5 bases short, with 11 bases between. CDR3 DNA: TGTGCCAGCAGCTCGGGGACTATTACTGAAGCTTTCTTT. Its protein product is CASSSGTITEAFF. The full variable domain, in which reference TRBV7-9 and TRBJ1-1 provide the parts outside the CDR3, is DTGVSQNPRHKITKRGQNVTFRCDPISEHNRLYWYRQTLGQGPEFLTYFQNEAQLEKSRLLSDRFSAERPKGSFSTLEIQRTEQGDSAMYLCASSSGTITEAFFGQGTRLTVV.

The J gene is TRBJ2-3, the V gene TRBV5-6, with D perhaps TRBD1 (7 bases). There are 16 residues in the CDR3. Germline-derived CDR1 and CDR2 are SGHDT and YYEEEE. V dropped 4 bases and J dropped 7 bases, with 22 bases sitting between them. CDR3 region: CASSGRGGPGANTQYF. The CDR3 DNA is TGTGCCAGCAGCGGGCGAGGGGGCCCGGGAGCTAATACGCAGTATTTT.

The chain carries TRBV6-1 and TRBJ2-7; D is undetermined. This CDR3 spans 12 amino acids. Trimming left V 1 base short and J 6 bases short, with 7 bases between. Germline V gene lookup returns CDR1 MNHNS and CDR2 SASEGT. The CDR3 spells CASSEVGVEQYF. The DNA of the CDR3 is TGTGCCAGCAGTGAAGTTGGGGTCGAGCAGTACTTC.

The chain joins TRBV5-1 to TRBJ2-7; D possibly matches TRBD1 or TRBD2 (6 bases each). V dropped 1 base and J dropped 3 bases, with 11 bases sitting between them. CDR1 and CDR2 (germline): SGHRS, YFSETQ. CDR3 length: 14 amino acids. The DNA for the CDR3 is TGCGCCAGCAGCTTGATAGGGGGGCTCTACGAGCAGTACTTC. Residues: CASSLIGGLYEQYF.

This clone was seen a single time. The rearrangement uses TRBV9 and TRBJ2-1; 8 positions match TRBD1. CDR3 length: 20 amino acids. In germline, CDR1 is SGDLS, CDR2 YYNGEE. The J segment lost 7 bases and the V segment lost 3 bases, leaving 24 bases of the junction unmatched. The CDR3 is CASSATPTGVSRDPTNEQFF. The CDR3 DNA is TGTGCCAGCAGCGCGACCCCGACAGGGGTATCCCGAGACCCTACAAATGAGCAGTTCTTC.

The chain is built from TRBV25-1 and TRBJ2-7; tentatively, D is TRBD1 (5 bases). Trimming pared 2 bases from V and 3 bases from J, leaving 11 bases between. The CDR3 contains 14 residues. Germline values: CDR1 MGHDK, CDR2 SYGVNS. The CDR3 protein is CASSEGQGIYEQYF. The CDR3, as DNA: TGTGCCAGCAGTGAAGGGCAGGGTATCTACGAGCAGTACTTC.

J is TRBJ2-4 and V is TRBV4-1, with 15 bases fitting TRBD2. Germline-derived CDR1 and CDR2 are MGHRA and YSYEKL. This CDR3 is built from 18 residues. V shed 4 bases, J shed 0 bases, and the junction held 4 bases outside the gene matches. CDR3 nucleotides: TGCGCCAGCAGCCCAGGACTAGCGGGGGGGGTAGCCAAAAACATTCAGTACTTC. Protein product: CASSPGLAGGVAKNIQYF.

The V call is TRBV12-3 or TRBV12-4, the J call TRBJ1-2, with no clear D. V dropped 5 bases and J dropped 6 bases, with 13 bases sitting between them. There are 13 residues in the CDR3. CDR3 region: CASSPGWGDGYTF. The DNA of the CDR3 is TGTGCCAGCAGTCCGGGCTGGGGAGATGGCTACACCTTC.

This clone was counted only a few times. The chain employs TRBV5-6 and TRBJ1-2; 8 nucleotides line up with TRBD1. The J segment lost 4 bases and the V segment lost 3 bases, leaving 8 bases of the junction unmatched. This CDR3 has 15 amino acids. Per germline, CDR1 SGHDT and CDR2 YYEEEE. The CDR3 protein is CASSWTGPIGYGYTF. CDR3 DNA sequence: TGTGCCAGCAGCTGGACAGGGCCGATTGGCTATGGCTACACCTTC.

This chain connects TRBV19 to TRBJ2-7; TRBD1 agrees at 7 bases. With V trimmed by 4 bases and J by 3 bases, 9 bases remained unmatched. Germline V CDR1 and CDR2: LNHDA, SQIVND (reference sequence). The CDR3 runs 15 residues. The CDR3 spells CASSTGTVFFYEQYF. The CDR3 DNA reads TGTGCCAGTAGTACCGGGACAGTTTTTTTCTACGAGCAGTACTTC. Variable domain in full (rest from reference TRBV19 and TRBJ2-7): DGGITQSPKYLFRKEGQNVTLSCEQNLNHDAMYWYRQDPGQGLRLIYYSQIVNDFQKGDIAEGYSVSREKKESFPLTVTSAQKNPTAFYLCASSTGTVFFYEQYFGPGTRLTVT.